Included here is one T cell receptor beta chain sequence, with context. Its antigen remains unidentified. This entry comes from a study of radiotherapy plus CTLA-4 blockade in lung cancer. Sequenced by immunoSEQ multiplex PCR; TCRdb stores in-frame clones only, minus some. The repertoire holds around 49,000 clones, about 85% seen once, with about 30% in the top ten. The CDR3 has 14 amino acids. V dropped 3 bases and J dropped 4; count of bases not matched to a gene: 1. Germline CDR1 reads SGHVS; CDR2 reads FQNEAQ. Study results and caveats: It was early blood T cell clone dynamics, with interferon-beta, that reportedly best predicted response. Once radiotherapy plus ipilimumab had been given, TCR clones derived from tumor expanded in blood.

Those with chemo-refractory metastatic non-small-cell lung cancer were treated with focal radiation combined with CTLA-4 blockade using ipilimumab. Sequenced material: peripheral blood, taken from a patient treated with radiotherapy plus ipilimumab. The V call is TRBV7-8, the J call TRBJ2-7; 12 nucleotides align to TRBD2. The receptor comes from a human donor with non-small cell lung cancer whose response to radiotherapy plus ipilimumab could not be evaluated. The CDR3 is CASSFGTSGYEQYF. The CDR3 nucleotides are TGTGCCAGCAGCTTTGGGACTAGCGGGTACGAGCAGTACTTC.